This T cell receptor beta chain was captured in a study of blood T cell repertoires in COVID-19. Overall study context: Acute and convalescent COVID-19 samples came from the United States, Italy and Spain. T cells, B-cell-depleted T cells, or PBMCs supplied cDNA or gDNA.

This clone occurred a few times. Trimming took 5 bases from V and 0 from J, leaving 10 bases between them. Germline V CDR1 and CDR2: SEHNR, FQNEAQ (reference sequence). The CDR3 totals 14 residues. In the original analysis: Scientists estimated how many nucleated cells there were by amplifying reference gene primers. Sequenced by immunoSEQ multiplex PCR; TCRdb stores in-frame clones only, minus some. V, J and clone size are taken as reported in that table, and D and trimming were inferred from the DNA itself. The sample consists of roughly 200,000 clones, around nine tenths of them appearing once. This sequence joins TRBV7-9 and TRBJ1-1; D is unresolved. The sequence was obtained from a woman aged 18-35 years who had recovered from COVID-19. The sequenced material came from peripheral blood. DNA of the CDR3: TGTGCCAGCAGCGACCGGGAAATGAACACTGAAGCTTTCTTT. Translating gives CASSDREMNTEAFF. Drawing the rest from reference TRBV7-9 and TRBJ1-1, the complete variable domain is DTGVSQNPRHKITKRGQNVTFRCDPISEHNRLYWYRQTLGQGPEFLTYFQNEAQLEKSRLLSDRFSAERPKGSFSTLEIQRTEQGDSAMYLCASSDREMNTEAFFGQGTRLTVV.